Listed here is a single TCR beta chain. The antigen is undetermined. The assay was immunoSEQ multiplex PCR, and TCRdb's table has in-frame clones only and misses some. Of 350,000 to 400,000 clones in the sample, about 85% were seen once. Germline V gene sequence: CDR1 SGHTA, CDR2 FQGNSA. The V gene lost 1 base and the J gene lost 4 bases, with 14 bases spanning the gap. The CDR3 consists of 15 residues. This sample was included in a study of Ad26.COV2.S vaccination and SARS-CoV-2 variants. General study points: Reported post-vaccination CD8+ and CD4+ T cell responses to spike showed substantial breadth.

As for treatment: some 19 received Ad26.COV2.S at low or high dose, single or two shots; about 5 received placebo; per-sample allocation not given. Day 63 following the first vaccine or placebo injection was when the samples were taken. The clonotype originates from a person between 18 and 65 years old who received the Ad26.COV2.S COVID-19 vaccine or a placebo. J is TRBJ2-7 and V is TRBV7-2; a possible D gene is TRBD2 (5 bases). The sequences come from peripheral blood, collected in a trial of Ad26.COV2.S vaccine versus placebo. This chain's CDR3 is CASSLEGEFVYEQYF. The CDR3 region has the DNA TGTGCCAGCAGCTTAGAGGGAGAGTTCGTGTACGAGCAGTACTTC.